The 5 T cell receptor beta chains below come from one sample, sequenced in a study of T cell clones after liver transplantation. The repertoire was sequenced with immunoSEQ multiplex PCR; TCRdb's copy has only in-frame clones and lacks some. There are tens of thousands of clones in the sample; around 90% occur only once, and approximately 2.6% lies in the top ten. Sequences were derived from CD4+ T cells from blood, sampled before liver transplant. Receptors originate from a human donor who received a liver transplant.

V and J are TRBV5-4 and TRBJ2-7, with 7 bases lining up with TRBD1. The V segment lost 4 bases and the J segment 5 bases; nucleotides outside the gene matches: 12. The germline V gene has CDR1 SGHNT and CDR2 YYREEE (reference sequence). This CDR3 spans 15 amino acids. In DNA form, the CDR3 reads TGTGCCAGCAGCCGACAAGGACAGGTTGAGGACGAGCAGTACTTC. This translates into CASSRQGQVEDEQYF. Variable domain in full (rest from reference TRBV5-4 and TRBJ2-7): ETGVTQSPTHLIKTRGQQVTLRCSSQSGHNTVSWYQQALGQGPQFIFQYYREEENGRGNFPPRFSGLQFPNYSSELNVNALELDDSALYLCASSRQGQVEDEQYFGPGTRLTVT.

V gene TRBV15 combines with J gene TRBJ2-3; D call uncertain. Germline V gene data show CDR1 as LNHNV and CDR2 as YYDKDF (reference sequence). The CDR3 totals 14 residues. The V and J ends lost 6 bases and 5 bases respectively, with 15 bases between them. The CDR3 DNA sequence: TGTGCCACCAGTCTGAACCCCCTCCAAGATACGCAGTATTTT. Amino acids: CATSLNPLQDTQYF.

The V and J genes are TRBV14 and TRBJ2-1; D is unresolved. The CDR3 has 11 residues. V lost 4 bases, J lost 7 bases, and 5 bases lay in between. In germline, CDR1 is SGHDN, CDR2 FVKESK. CDR3 loop: CASSRLNEQFF. The CDR3 DNA is TGTGCCAGCAGCCGGCTGAATGAGCAGTTCTTC.

This clone has a single count. The V and J genes are TRBV12-5 and TRBJ2-7, with 10 bases identical to TRBD2. V lost 2 bases and J lost 3; bases outside the gene matches: 7. The CDR3 loop spans 16 amino acids. Germline assignment: CDR1 LGHNT and CDR2 FRNRAP. The CDR3 is CASGLPLAGENYEQYF. Written as DNA, the CDR3 is TGTGCTAGTGGTTTGCCGCTAGCGGGAGAGAACTACGAGCAGTACTTC.

The chain combines TRBV27 with TRBJ2-1; 10 positions agree with TRBD2. CDR1 and CDR2 (germline): MNHEY, SMNVEV (reference sequence). Trimming took 4 bases from V and 6 from J; bases not matched to a gene: 6. The CDR3 consists of 15 residues. Here the CDR3 DNA reads TGTGCCAGCAGTTCTAGCGGGAGACGGTTCAATGAGCAGTTCTTC. This gives the protein CASSSSGRRFNEQFF.